One T cell receptor (beta chain) is described in this entry. No antigen is known for it. These data originate in a study of T cell clones after liver transplantation. Study-wide background: TCRbeta sequencing after a pre-transplant mixed lymphocyte reaction identified graft-donor-reactive clones, later tracked in post-transplant blood. Third-party-reactive TCRbeta sequences from pre-transplant mixed lymphocyte reactions served as antigen-independent comparators. Points from the study as a whole: In most of the 8 subjects, circulating graft-donor-reactive CD4 TCRbeta sequences fell significantly after transplant.

The CDR3 has 14 residues. The V and J ends lost 0 bases and 5 bases respectively, with 10 bases between them. Germline V lookup: CDR1 SGHNT, CDR2 YYREEE (reference sequence). The repertoire was sequenced with immunoSEQ multiplex PCR; TCRdb's copy has only in-frame clones and lacks some. The top ten clones hold nearly 50% of a sample with nearly 15,000 clones, about 90% of them seen once. V is TRBV5-4 and J is TRBJ2-3; D is uncertain. Sequences were derived from CD8+ T cells from blood, sampled before liver transplant. This clonotype was obtained from a human donor who received a liver transplant. The CDR3: CASSLARTEDTQYF. Here the CDR3 DNA reads TGTGCCAGCAGCTTGGCCAGGACCGAAGATACGCAGTATTTT.